One and the same sample provided the 5 T cell receptor beta chains below, sequenced in a study of vaccination effects on CD4 cells after COVID-19. Their specific antigens are unknown. The protocol was immunoSEQ multiplex PCR, while the TCRdb copy is restricted to in-frame clones and leaves out a portion. The sample lists 20,000 to 30,000 clones, 60% to 85% occurring once. Peptide-pool stimulation followed by sequencing identified expanded antigen-specific CD4+ clonotypes in the ViraFEST assay. When less than 12 days of culture had elapsed, CD4+ T cells were isolated. Everyone in the study got two shots of either the BNT162b2 or mRNA-1273 vaccine. The specimen comprised CD4+ T cells from PBMCs cultured with HCoV-NL63 spike peptides, sampled after COVID-19 vaccination. These receptors were collected from a human donor who received a COVID-19 vaccine.

This clone has more than one count but fewer than ten. The gene calls are TRBV9 and TRBJ1-2; TRBD1 matches at 7 bases. Trimming took 3 bases from V and 8 from J; bases not matched to a gene: 13. From germline, CDR1 is SGDLS and CDR2 YYNGEE. CDR3 length: 15 amino acids. The CDR3 reads CASSASGTGARGYTF. In nucleotides, the CDR3 is TGTGCCAGCAGCGCCTCGGGCACAGGGGCGAGAGGCTACACCTTC.

The chain has TRBV10-2 and TRBJ2-6, with D perhaps being TRBD1 or TRBD2 (5 bases each). Deletions cut 6 bases from V and 2 bases from J, with 8 bases between. This CDR3 region has 14 residues. Germline CDR1 and CDR2: WSHSY and SAAADI. The CDR3 DNA follows: TGCGCCAGCAGGGGGGTGGCTGGGGCCAACGTCCTGACTTTC. Protein sequence: CASRGVAGANVLTF.

The chain combines TRBV5-5 with TRBJ1-5, with no clear D. Trimming stripped 0 bases from V and 6 bases from J, with 10 bases between. The CDR3 is made up of 14 amino acids. Germline V lookup: CDR1 SGHKS, CDR2 YYEKEE (reference sequence). CDR3 coding DNA: TGTGCCAGCAGCTTGGCGGTTTCGGGTCAGCCCCAGCATTTT. Encoded protein: CASSLAVSGQPQHF.

The table lists this clone with a few counts. This sequence joins TRBV28 and TRBJ1-5, with 10 bases fitting TRBD1. CDR1 and CDR2 (germline): MDHEN, SYDVKM. The CDR3 sequence is 16 residues long. V shed 3 bases and J 4 bases; nucleotides not matched to a gene: 6. The CDR3 region is CASSLRPGQGNQPQHF. The CDR3 region has the DNA TGTGCCAGCAGTTTGCGACCGGGACAGGGGAATCAGCCCCAGCATTTT.

The V call is TRBV3-1 (or the pseudogene TRBV3-2), the J call TRBJ2-2; 13 positions match TRBD2. This CDR3 region has 19 residues. V lost 3 bases to trimming and J lost 9 bases; unmatched junction nucleotides: 16. CDR1 and CDR2 (germline): LGHDT, YNNKEL (reference sequence). The DNA of the CDR3 is TGTGCCAGCAGCCAGGGCCTGACTAGCGGGAGGCCCGGGTCCCGGGAGCTGTTTTTT. It yields the protein CASSQGLTSGRPGSRELFF.